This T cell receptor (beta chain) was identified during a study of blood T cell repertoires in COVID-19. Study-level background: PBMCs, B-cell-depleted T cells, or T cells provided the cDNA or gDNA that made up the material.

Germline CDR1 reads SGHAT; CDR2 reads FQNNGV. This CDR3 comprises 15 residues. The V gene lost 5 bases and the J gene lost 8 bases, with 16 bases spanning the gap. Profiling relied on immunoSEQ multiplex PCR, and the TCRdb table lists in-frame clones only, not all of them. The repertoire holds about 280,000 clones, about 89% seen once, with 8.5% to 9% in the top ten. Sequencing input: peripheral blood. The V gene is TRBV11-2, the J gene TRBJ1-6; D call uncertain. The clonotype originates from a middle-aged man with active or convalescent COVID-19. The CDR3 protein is CASSRRAASDSPLHF. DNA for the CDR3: TGTGCCAGCAGCCGGCGGGCCGCGAGCGATTCACCCCTCCACTTT.